What follows are 13 T cell receptor beta chains derived from one specimen sequenced in a study of CD8 T cells in ankylosing spondylitis. General observations from the study: Typical of ankylosing spondylitis blood, it appeared, was a TCR beta motif of fewer than ten highly homologous variants.

TCRdb used MiXCR to reprocess the 5' RACE reads, holding one entry per CDR3 protein. Among almost 400,000 distinct CDR3 sequences listed, about a fifth were seen once. Their antigen targets remain unknown. The sample taken for sequencing was blood, either unsorted or a sorted T cell fraction (not recorded which). The receptors come from a male donor with ankylosing spondylitis.

V gene TRBV9 combines with J gene TRBJ2-7, with 10 bases that match TRBD2. Germline CDR1 and CDR2: SGDLS and YYNGEE. This CDR3 has 15 residues. The ends lost 2 bases at V and 4 bases at J; junction bases unmatched: 6. CDR3 region: CASSVGLAGVYEQYF. CDR3 DNA: TGTGCCAGCAGCGTCGGCCTAGCGGGAGTATACGAGCAGTACTTC.

This clonotype has just a few counts. This rearrangement joins TRBV7-9 to TRBJ1-1; D uncertain. With 3 bases removed from V and 0 bases from J, the gap between germline ends came to 8 bases. This CDR3 has 14 residues. The germline gives CDR1 SEHNR, CDR2 FQNEAQ (reference sequence). The CDR3 protein is CASSFTVMNTEAFF. The CDR3 DNA reads as TGTGCCAGCAGCTTTACAGTCATGAACACTGAAGCTTTCTTT. The full variable domain, with the rest looked up from reference TRBV7-9 and TRBJ1-1, is DTGVSQNPRHKITKRGQNVTFRCDPISEHNRLYWYRQTLGQGPEFLTYFQNEAQLEKSRLLSDRFSAERPKGSFSTLEIQRTEQGDSAMYLCASSFTVMNTEAFFGQGTRLTVV.

V gene TRBV9 combines with J gene TRBJ2-2; the match to TRBD1 covers 10 bases. The CDR3 sequence is 17 residues long. The V gene's germline CDR1 is SGDLS and CDR2 YYNGEE. Trimming removed 5 bases from V and 3 bases from J; junction bases left unmatched: 10. CDR3 sequence reads: CASRLSTGGADTGELFF. CDR3 bases: TGTGCCAGCAGGCTTTCGACAGGGGGCGCTGACACCGGGGAGCTGTTTTTT.

Concerning this clonotype: Germline is not matched at one junction end, which may reflect a read error. For the CDR3, the DNA is TGTGCTAGCAGCCCGGGGGCCGGGGAGCAGTTCTTC. It translates to CASSPGAGEQFF. The chain has TRBV7-7 and TRBJ2-1, with D perhaps assigned TRBD1 or TRBD2 (6 bases each). This CDR3 comprises 12 residues. From germline, CDR1 is SSHAT and CDR2 FNYEAQ (reference sequence).

In this sample, this clonotype turned up a few times. V and J are TRBV29-1 and TRBJ2-3, with 9 bases matching TRBD2. This CDR3 is 14 amino acids long. The V segment lost 4 bases and the J segment 2 bases; nucleotides outside the gene matches: 4. Germline CDR1 is SQVTM and CDR2 is ANQGSEA. The CDR3 loop reads CSVGAGGTTDTQYF. In DNA form, the CDR3 reads TGCAGCGTTGGGGCGGGAGGGACCACAGATACGCAGTATTTT.

A remark on this clonotype: An end of the junction differs from the germline gene, which may be a read error. This chain links TRBV7-2 with TRBJ2-1, with D unclear. Germline values: CDR1 SGHTA, CDR2 FQGNSA. The CDR3 runs 15 residues. CDR3 DNA sequence: TGTGCCAGCAGCTTAGCTGTAGGCAACTACAATGTGCAGTTCTTC. Residues: CASSLAVGNYNVQFF.

V is TRBV7-9 and J is TRBJ1-4, with 7 bases identical to TRBD1. V lost 1 base and J lost 8; bases outside the gene matches: 4. The CDR3 is made up of 14 amino acids. In germline, CDR1 is SEHNR, CDR2 FQNEAQ (reference sequence). CDR3 in amino acids: CASSLEGAGEKLFF. The CDR3 nucleotides read TGTGCCAGCAGCTTAGAGGGGGCCGGGGAAAAACTGTTTTTT.

CDR3 DNA: TGTGCCAGCAGCCTGCGGGACAGACCTCCGGAGCAGTACTTC. It encodes CASSLRDRPPEQYF. This chain connects TRBV14 to TRBJ2-7, with a possible D match to TRBD1 (7 bases). V lost 4 bases, J lost 7 bases, and 17 bases lay in between. In germline, CDR1 is SGHDN, CDR2 FVKESK. This CDR3 is 14 amino acids long.

This clonotype was seen only a few times. The chain employs TRBV11-1 and TRBJ2-1, with 10 bases fitting TRBD1. CDR1 and CDR2 from the germline V gene are SGHAT and FQDESV (reference sequence). CDR3 length: 19 amino acids. The junction had 15 bases not matched to a gene; V was cut back by 3 bases and J by 4 bases. The DNA of the CDR3 is TGTGCCAGCAGCTTCCCGGGGACAGGGGTTTTTTCGGTATACAATGAGCAGTTCTTC. Amino acids: CASSFPGTGVFSVYNEQFF. The full variable domain, its missing parts supplied by reference TRBV11-1 and TRBJ2-1, is EAEVAQSPRYKITEKSQAVAFWCDPISGHATLYWYRQILGQGPELLVQFQDESVVDDSQLPKDRFSAERLKGVDSTLKIQPAELGDSAMYLCASSFPGTGVFSVYNEQFFGPGTRLTVL.

V gene TRBV3-1 combines with J gene TRBJ2-3, with 7 bases lining up with TRBD1. Germline CDR1 reads LGHDT; CDR2 reads YNNKEL (reference sequence). V lost 4 bases and J lost 3; bases outside the gene matches: 10. The CDR3 sequence is 16 residues long. In DNA, the CDR3 is TGTGCCAGCAGCCGCCGTACCGGGACAGAGACAGATACGCAGTATTTT. It is translated as CASSRRTGTETDTQYF.

This sequence joins TRBV29-1 and TRBJ2-3, with D hard to call. Trimming removed 0 bases from V and 0 bases from J, with 10 bases in between. The V gene's germline CDR1 is SQVTM and CDR2 ANQGSEA. The length of the CDR3 is 15 residues. The CDR3, as DNA: TGCAGCGTTGAAGATCGTAAATCTAGCACAGATACGCAGTATTTT. Translation: CSVEDRKSSTDTQYF.

This clonotype occurred once. J is TRBJ1-1 and V is TRBV30, with TRBD1 matching 8 bases. The germline V gene encodes CDR1 GTSNPN and CDR2 SVGIG (reference sequence). The CDR3 has 14 amino acids. The J segment lost 4 bases and the V segment lost 4 bases, leaving 8 bases of the junction unmatched. This CDR3 reads CAWTIGQGGTEAFF. CDR3 nucleotide sequence: TGTGCCTGGACCATCGGACAGGGAGGCACTGAAGCTTTCTTT.

This clonotype was seen a handful of times. The J gene is TRBJ2-1, the V gene TRBV24-1; D possibly corresponds to TRBD1 (6 bases). Per germline, CDR1 KGHDR and CDR2 SFDVKD. The length of the CDR3 is 17 residues. V shed 1 base and J shed 0 bases, with 12 bases lying between them. CDR3 coding DNA: TGTGCCACCAGTGATTTCCGGGGACAAAGCTCCTACAATGAGCAGTTCTTC. Its translation is CATSDFRGQSSYNEQFF.